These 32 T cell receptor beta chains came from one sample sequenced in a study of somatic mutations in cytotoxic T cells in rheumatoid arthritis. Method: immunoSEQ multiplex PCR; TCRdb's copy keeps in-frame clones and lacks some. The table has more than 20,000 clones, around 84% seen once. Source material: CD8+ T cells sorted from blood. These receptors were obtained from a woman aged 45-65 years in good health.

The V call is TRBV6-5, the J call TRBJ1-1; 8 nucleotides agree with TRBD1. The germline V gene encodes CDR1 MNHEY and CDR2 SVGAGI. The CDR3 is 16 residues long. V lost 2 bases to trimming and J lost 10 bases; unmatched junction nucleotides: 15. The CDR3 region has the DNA TGTGCCAGCAGTTACCGGCAGGGGGCTACCTATATGGTAGCTTTCTTT. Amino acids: CASSYRQGATYMVAFF.

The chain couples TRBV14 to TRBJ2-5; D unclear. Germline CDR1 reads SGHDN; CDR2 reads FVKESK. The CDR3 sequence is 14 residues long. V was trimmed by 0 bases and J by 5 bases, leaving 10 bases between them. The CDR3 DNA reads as TGTGCCAGCAGCCAAGATCAATTTGGGGAGACCCAGTACTTC. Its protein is CASSQDQFGETQYF. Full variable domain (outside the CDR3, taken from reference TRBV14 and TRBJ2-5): EAGVTQFPSHSVIEKGQTVTLRCDPISGHDNLYWYRRVMGKEIKFLLHFVKESKQDESGMPNNRFLAERTGGTYSTLKVQPAELEDSGVYFCASSQDQFGETQYFGPGTRLLVL.

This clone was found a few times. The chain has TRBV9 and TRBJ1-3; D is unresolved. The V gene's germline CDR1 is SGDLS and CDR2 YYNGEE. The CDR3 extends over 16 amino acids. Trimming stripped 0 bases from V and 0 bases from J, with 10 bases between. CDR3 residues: CASSVAEGSSGNTIYF. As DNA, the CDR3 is TGTGCCAGCAGCGTAGCTGAGGGTTCCTCTGGAAACACCATATATTTT.

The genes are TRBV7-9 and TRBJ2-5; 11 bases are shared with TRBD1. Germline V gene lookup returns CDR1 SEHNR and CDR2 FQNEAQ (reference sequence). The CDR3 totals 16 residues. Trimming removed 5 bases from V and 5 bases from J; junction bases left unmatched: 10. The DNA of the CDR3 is TGTGCCAGCAGCCCCCGGACAGGGGGCGCGGAGGAGACCCAGTACTTC. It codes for CASSPRTGGAEETQYF.

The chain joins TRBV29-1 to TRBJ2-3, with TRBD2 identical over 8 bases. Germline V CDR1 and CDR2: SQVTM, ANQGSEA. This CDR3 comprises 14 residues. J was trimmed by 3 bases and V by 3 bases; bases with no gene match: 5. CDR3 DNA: TGCAGCGTTGACGGATTAGCGGGGACAGATACGCAGTATTTT. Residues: CSVDGLAGTDTQYF.

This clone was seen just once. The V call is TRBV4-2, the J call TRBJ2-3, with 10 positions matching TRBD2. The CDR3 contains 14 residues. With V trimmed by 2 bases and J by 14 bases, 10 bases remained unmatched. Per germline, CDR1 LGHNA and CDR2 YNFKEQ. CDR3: CASSQTRTSGFRYF. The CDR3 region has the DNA TGTGCCAGCAGCCAAACCAGGACTAGCGGCTTCCGGTATTTT.

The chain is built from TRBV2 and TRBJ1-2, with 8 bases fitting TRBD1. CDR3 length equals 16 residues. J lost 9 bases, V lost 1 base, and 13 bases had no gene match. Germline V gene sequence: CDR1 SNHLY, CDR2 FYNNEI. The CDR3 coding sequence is TGTGCCAGCAGTGAAGGGGACAGGACCCCTCTGTCTCGCTACACCTTC. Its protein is CASSEGDRTPLSRYTF.

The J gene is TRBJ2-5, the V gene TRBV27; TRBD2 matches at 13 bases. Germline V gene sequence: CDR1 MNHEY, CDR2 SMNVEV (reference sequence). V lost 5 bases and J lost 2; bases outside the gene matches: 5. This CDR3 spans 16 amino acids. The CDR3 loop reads CASSRTSGGEQETQYF. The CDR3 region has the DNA TGTGCCAGCAGTAGAACTAGCGGGGGGGAACAAGAGACCCAGTACTTC.

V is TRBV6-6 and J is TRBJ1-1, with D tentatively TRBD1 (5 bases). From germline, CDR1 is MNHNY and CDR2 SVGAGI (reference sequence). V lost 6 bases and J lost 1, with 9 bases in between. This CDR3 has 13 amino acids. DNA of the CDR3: TGTGCCAGCAGCGCCGGGGGGAACACTGAAGCTTTCTTT. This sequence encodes CASSAGGNTEAFF.

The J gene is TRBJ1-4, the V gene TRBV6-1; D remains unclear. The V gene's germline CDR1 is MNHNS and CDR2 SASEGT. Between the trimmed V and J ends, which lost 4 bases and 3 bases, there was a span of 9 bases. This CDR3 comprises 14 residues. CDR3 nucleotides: TGTGCCAGCAGTGTCTTGGGCCCTAATGAAAAACTGTTTTTT. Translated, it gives CASSVLGPNEKLFF.

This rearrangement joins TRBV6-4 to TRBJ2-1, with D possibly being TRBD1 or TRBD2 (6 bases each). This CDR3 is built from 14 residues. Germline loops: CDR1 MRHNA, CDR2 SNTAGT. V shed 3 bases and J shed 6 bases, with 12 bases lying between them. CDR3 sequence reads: CASSEGGHSNEQFF. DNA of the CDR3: TGTGCCAGCAGTGAGGGGGGACACTCCAATGAGCAGTTCTTC.

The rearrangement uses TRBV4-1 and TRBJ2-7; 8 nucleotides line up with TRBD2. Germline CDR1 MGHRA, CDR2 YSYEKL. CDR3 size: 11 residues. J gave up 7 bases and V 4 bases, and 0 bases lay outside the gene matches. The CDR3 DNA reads TGCGCCAGCAGCCTAGCGGGAGAGCAGTACTTC. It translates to CASSLAGEQYF.

The CDR3 region has the DNA TGCAGCGTCGACGGATTCGTGGGGGGTGAAGCTTTCTTT. Translation: CSVDGFVGGEAFF. J is TRBJ1-1 and V is TRBV29-1, with D maybe TRBD1 (5 bases). V was pared by 6 bases and J by 7 bases, with 18 bases between. Germline V CDR1 and CDR2: SQVTM, ANQGSEA. The CDR3 loop spans 13 amino acids.

CDR3 sequence reads: CSVDRDRGGDGYTF. In nucleotides, the CDR3 is TGCAGCGTTGATCGAGACAGGGGAGGAGATGGCTACACCTTC. The chain has TRBV29-1 and TRBJ1-2; 8 nucleotides match TRBD1. Per germline, CDR1 SQVTM and CDR2 ANQGSEA. This CDR3 spans 14 amino acids. V dropped 3 bases and J dropped 6; count of bases not matched to a gene: 9.

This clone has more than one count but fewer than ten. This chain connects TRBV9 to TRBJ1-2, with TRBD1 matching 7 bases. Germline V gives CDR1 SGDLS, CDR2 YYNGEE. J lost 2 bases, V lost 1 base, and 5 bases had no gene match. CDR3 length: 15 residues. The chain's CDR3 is CASSVTQQGNYGYTF. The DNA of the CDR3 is TGTGCCAGCAGCGTAACGCAACAGGGGAACTATGGCTACACCTTC.

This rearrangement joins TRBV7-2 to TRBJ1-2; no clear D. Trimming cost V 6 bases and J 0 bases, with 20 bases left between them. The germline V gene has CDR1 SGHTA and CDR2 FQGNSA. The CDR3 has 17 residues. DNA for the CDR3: TGTGCCAGCAGACGCCGGGTGGTGACCGAAGCTAACTATGGCTACACCTTC. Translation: CASRRRVVTEANYGYTF.

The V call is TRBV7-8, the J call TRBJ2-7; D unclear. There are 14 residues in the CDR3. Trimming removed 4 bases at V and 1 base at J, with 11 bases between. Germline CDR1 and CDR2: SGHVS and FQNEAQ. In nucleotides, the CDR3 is TGTGCCAGCAGCTCGGCGGACGGATCCTACGAGCAGTACTTC. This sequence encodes CASSSADGSYEQYF.

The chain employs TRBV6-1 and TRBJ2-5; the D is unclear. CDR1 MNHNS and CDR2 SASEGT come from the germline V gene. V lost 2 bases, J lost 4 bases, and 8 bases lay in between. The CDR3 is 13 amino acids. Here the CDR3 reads CASSEWLRETQYF. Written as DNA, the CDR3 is TGTGCCAGCAGTGAATGGCTTAGAGAGACCCAGTACTTC.

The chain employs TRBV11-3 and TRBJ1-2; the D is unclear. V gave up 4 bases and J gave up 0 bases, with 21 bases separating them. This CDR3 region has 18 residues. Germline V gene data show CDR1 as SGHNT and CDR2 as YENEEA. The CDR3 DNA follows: TGTGCCAGCAGCTCCCCCACAAAGGGAGTTTGGGCTAACTATGGCTACACCTTC. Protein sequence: CASSSPTKGVWANYGYTF.

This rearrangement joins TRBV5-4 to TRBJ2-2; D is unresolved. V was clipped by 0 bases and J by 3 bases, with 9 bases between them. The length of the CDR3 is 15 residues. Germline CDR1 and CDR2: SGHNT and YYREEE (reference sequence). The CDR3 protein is CASSLGDWDTGELFF. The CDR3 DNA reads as TGTGCCAGCAGCTTGGGGGATTGGGACACCGGGGAGCTGTTTTTT.

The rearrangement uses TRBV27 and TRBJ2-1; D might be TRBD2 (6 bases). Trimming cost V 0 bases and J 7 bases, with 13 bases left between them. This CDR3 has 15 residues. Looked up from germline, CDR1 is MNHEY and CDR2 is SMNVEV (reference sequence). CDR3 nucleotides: TGTGCCAGCAGTTTATCACCCGCGGGGAAGAATGAGCAGTTCTTC. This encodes CASSLSPAGKNEQFF.

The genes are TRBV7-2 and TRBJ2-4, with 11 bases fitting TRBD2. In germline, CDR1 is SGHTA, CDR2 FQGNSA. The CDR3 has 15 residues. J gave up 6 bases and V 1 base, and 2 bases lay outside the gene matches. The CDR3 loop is CASSLEGTSGNIQYF. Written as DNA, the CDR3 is TGTGCCAGCAGCTTAGAAGGGACTAGCGGAAACATTCAGTACTTC.

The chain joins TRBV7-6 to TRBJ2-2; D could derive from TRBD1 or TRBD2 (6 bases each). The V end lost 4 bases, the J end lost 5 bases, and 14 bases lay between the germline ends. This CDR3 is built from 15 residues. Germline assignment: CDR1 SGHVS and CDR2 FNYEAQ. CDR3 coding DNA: TGTGCCAGCAGCTCCCCGACAGGAGGGACCGGGGAGCTGTTTTTT. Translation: CASSSPTGGTGELFF.

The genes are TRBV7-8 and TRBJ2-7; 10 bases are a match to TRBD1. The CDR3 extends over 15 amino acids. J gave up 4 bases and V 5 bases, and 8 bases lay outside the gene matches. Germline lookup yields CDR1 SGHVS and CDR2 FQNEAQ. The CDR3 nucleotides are TGTGCCAGCAGCATCGGACAGGGGGGACTATACGAGCAGTACTTC. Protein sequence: CASSIGQGGLYEQYF.

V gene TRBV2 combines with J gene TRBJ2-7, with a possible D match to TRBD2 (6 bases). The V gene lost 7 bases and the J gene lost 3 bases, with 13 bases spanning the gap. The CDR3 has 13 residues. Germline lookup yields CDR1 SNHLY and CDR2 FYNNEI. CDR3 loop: CASIGGARYEQYF. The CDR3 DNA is TGTGCCAGCATCGGCGGGGCGCGCTACGAGCAGTACTTC. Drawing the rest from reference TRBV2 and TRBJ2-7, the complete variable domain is EPEVTQTPSHQVTQMGQEVILRCVPISNHLYFYWYRQILGQKVEFLVSFYNNEISEKSEIFDDQFSVERPDGSNFTLKIRSTKLEDSAMYFCASIGGARYEQYFGPGTRLTVT.

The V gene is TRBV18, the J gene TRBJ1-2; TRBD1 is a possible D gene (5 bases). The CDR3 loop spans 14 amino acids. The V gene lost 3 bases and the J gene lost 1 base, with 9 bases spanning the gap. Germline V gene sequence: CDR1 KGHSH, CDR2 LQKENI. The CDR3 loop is CASSPPGNNYGYTF. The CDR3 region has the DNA TGTGCCAGCTCACCGCCAGGGAATAACTATGGCTACACCTTC.

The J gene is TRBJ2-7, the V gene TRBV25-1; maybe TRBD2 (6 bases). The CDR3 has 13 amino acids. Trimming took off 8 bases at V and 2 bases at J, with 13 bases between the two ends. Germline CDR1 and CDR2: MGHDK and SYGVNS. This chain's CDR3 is CASVGGGAYEQYF. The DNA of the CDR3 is TGTGCCAGCGTGGGGGGTGGGGCCTACGAGCAGTACTTC.

CDR3 sequence reads: CASSIYEQYV. CDR3 nucleotides: TGTGCCAGTAGTATCTACGAGCAGTACGTC. This chain links TRBV19 with TRBJ2-7; D not resolved. Germline V gene data show CDR1 as LNHDA and CDR2 as SQIVND (reference sequence). This CDR3 contains 10 residues. Trimming cost V 3 bases and J 3 bases, with 0 bases left between them.

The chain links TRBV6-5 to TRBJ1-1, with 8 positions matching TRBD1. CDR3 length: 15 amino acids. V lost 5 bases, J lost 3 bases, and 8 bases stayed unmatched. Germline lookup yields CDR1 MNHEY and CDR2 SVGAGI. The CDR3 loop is CASSATGVSYTEAFF. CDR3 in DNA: TGTGCCAGCAGTGCGACAGGGGTATCGTACACTGAAGCTTTCTTT.

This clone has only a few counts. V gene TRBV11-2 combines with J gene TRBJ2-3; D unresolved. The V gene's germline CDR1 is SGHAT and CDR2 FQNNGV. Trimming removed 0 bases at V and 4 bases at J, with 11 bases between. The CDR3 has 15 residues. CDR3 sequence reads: CASSLEGRPPDTQYF. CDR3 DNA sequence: TGTGCCAGCAGCTTAGAGGGCAGGCCACCAGATACGCAGTATTTT.

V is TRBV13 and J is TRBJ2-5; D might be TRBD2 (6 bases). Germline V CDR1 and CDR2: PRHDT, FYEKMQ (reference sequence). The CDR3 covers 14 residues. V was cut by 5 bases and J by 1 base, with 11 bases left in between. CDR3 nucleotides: TGTGCCAGCAGCGCCGACGGGGGCCAAGAGACCCAGTACTTC. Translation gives CASSADGGQETQYF.

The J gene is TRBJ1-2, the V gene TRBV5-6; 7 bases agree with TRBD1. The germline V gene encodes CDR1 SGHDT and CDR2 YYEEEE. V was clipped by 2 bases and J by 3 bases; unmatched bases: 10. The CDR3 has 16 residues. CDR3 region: CASSFPSDRADYGYTF. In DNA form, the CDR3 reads TGTGCCAGCAGCTTCCCCTCTGACAGGGCCGACTATGGCTACACCTTC.